A single sample is the source of the 5 T cell receptor beta chains below, sequenced in a study of CD8+CD57+ T cells in acquired aplastic anemia. Before being chosen for sequencing, patients had shown CD8+CD57+ cell expansion by flow cytometry. Profiles of TCR beta VDJ and CDR3 were generated from a genomic DNA template. TCRdb recomputed calls from the reads with MiXCR, one row per CDR3 protein. The sample lists 250,000 to 300,000 distinct CDR3 sequences; under 65% were seen once. Sequenced sample: sorted CD4+, CD8+, or CD8+CD57+ T cells (not recorded which) from PBMCs. The receptor source for this set is a human donor with aplastic anemia.

Turning to this clonotype: Compared with germline, one end of the junction differs, possibly owing to a read error. The chain couples TRBV7-2 to TRBJ2-5; TRBD1 is a possible D gene (5 bases). The DNA end favors TRBJ2-7, so the J call may be wrong. CDR1 is SGHTA, CDR2 FQGNSA, per germline. The CDR3 has 15 residues. The CDR3 region is CASSQDARAPYEQYF. The CDR3 bases are TGCGCCAGCAGCCAAGATGCCAGGGCACCCTACGAGCAGTACTTC.

This clonotype was detected only a few times. J is TRBJ1-4 and V is TRBV12-3 or TRBV12-4; no clear D gene. The V end lost 1 base, the J end lost 5 bases, and 8 bases lay between the germline ends. This CDR3 has 14 amino acids. The CDR3 bases are TGTGCCAGCAGTTTAGAGGATTGGAATGAAAAACTGTTTTTT. This encodes CASSLEDWNEKLFF.

This clonotype was seen only a few times. The J gene is TRBJ2-7, the V gene TRBV15; unclear D gene. The CDR3 covers 12 residues. Trimming took 0 bases from V and 5 from J, leaving 5 bases between them. In germline, CDR1 is LNHNV, CDR2 YYDKDF (reference sequence). The CDR3 region is CATSRDRNEQYF. CDR3 bases: TGTGCCACCAGCAGAGATAGGAACGAGCAGTACTTC.

This clonotype was seen ten or more times. The V gene is TRBV5-1, the J gene TRBJ2-5, with D unresolved. Trimming stripped 0 bases from V and 3 bases from J, with 3 bases between. The germline gives CDR1 SGHRS, CDR2 YFSETQ. This CDR3 has 12 residues. CDR3 in DNA: TGCGCCAGCAGCTTGGTAGAAGAGACCCAGTACTTC. Protein product: CASSLVEETQYF.

This clonotype came up many times. This sequence joins TRBV5-5 and TRBJ2-3, with D possibly matching TRBD2 (6 bases). Looked up from germline, CDR1 is SGHKS and CDR2 is YYEKEE (reference sequence). CDR3 length equals 16 residues. The V end lost 0 bases, the J end lost 7 bases, and 18 bases lay between the germline ends. For the CDR3, the DNA is TGTGCCAGCAGCTTGGATTCAGGAGGGAATCCCCATACGCAGTATTTT. It is translated as CASSLDSGGNPHTQYF.